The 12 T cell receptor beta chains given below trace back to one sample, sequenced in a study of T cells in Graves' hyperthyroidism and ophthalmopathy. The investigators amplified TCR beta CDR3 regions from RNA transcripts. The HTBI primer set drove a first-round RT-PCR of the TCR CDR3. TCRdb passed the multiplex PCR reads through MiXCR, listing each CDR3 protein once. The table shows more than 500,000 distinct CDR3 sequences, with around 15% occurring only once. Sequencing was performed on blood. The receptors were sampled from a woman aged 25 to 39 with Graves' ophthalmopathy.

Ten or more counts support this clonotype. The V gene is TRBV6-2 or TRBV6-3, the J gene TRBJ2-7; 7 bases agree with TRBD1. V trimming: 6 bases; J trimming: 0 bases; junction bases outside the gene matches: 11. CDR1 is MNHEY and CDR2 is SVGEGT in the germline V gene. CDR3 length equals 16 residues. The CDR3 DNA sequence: TGTGCCAGCAGATCCTACGGGACAGAGAACTCCTACGAGCAGTACTTC. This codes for CASRSYGTENSYEQYF.

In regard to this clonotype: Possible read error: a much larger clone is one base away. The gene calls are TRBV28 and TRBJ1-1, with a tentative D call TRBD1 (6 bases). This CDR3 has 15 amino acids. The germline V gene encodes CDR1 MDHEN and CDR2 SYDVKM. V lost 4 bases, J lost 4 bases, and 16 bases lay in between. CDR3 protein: CASSWGGGPITEAFF. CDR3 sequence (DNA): TGTGCCAGCAGTTGGGGGGGGGGGCCGATCACTGAAGCTTTCTTT.

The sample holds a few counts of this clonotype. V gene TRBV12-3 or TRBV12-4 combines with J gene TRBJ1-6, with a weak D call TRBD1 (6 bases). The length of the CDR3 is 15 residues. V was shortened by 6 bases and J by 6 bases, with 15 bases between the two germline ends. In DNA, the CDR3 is TGTGCCAGCAGCGAGATACAGGGTTCTAATTCACCCCTCCACTTT. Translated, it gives CASSEIQGSNSPLHF.

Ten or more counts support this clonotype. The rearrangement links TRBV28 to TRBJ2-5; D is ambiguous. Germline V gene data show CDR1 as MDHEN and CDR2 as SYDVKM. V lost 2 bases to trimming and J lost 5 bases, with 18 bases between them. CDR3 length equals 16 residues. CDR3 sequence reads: CASSLRVGTSRETQYF. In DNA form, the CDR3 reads TGTGCCAGCAGTTTACGGGTAGGAACATCCAGGGAGACCCAGTACTTC.

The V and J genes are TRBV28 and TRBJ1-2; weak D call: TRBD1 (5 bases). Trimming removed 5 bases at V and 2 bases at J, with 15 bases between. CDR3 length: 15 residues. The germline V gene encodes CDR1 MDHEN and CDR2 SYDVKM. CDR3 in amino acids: CASSNSRDGNYGYTF. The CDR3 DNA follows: TGTGCCAGCAGTAATTCCCGGGACGGCAACTATGGCTACACCTTC.

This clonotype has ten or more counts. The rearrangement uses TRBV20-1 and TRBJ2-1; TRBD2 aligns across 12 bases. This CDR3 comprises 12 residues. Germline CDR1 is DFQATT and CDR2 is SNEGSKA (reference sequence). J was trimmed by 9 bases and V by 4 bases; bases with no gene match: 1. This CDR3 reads CSATSGRGEQFF. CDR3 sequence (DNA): TGCAGTGCTACTAGCGGGAGGGGTGAGCAGTTCTTC.

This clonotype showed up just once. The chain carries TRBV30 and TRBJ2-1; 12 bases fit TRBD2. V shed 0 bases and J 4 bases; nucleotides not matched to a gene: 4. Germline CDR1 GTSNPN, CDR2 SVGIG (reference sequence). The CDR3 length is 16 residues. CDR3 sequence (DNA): TGTGCCTGGAGTGTACTAGCGGGAGGAGAATACAATGAGCAGTTCTTC. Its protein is CAWSVLAGGEYNEQFF.

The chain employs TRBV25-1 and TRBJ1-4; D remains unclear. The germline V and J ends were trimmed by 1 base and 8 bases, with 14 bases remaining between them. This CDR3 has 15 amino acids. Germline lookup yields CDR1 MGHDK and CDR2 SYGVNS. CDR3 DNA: TGTGCCAGCAGTGAATCCGGGAGTTTAGAGGAAAAACTGTTTTTT. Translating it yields CASSESGSLEEKLFF.

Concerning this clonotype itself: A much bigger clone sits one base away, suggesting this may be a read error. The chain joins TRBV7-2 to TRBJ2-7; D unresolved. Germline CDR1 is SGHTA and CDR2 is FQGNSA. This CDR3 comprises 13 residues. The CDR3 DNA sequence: TGTGCCACCAGCCCCCAGGCCGTCGGCGAGCAGTACTTC. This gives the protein CATSPQAVGEQYF.

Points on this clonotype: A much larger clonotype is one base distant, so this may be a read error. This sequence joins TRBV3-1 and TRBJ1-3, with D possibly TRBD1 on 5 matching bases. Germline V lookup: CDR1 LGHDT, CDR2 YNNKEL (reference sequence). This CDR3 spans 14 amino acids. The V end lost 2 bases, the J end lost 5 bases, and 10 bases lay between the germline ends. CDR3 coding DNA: TGTGCCAGCAGCCAAAGCAGGGCCCGAAACACCATATATTTT. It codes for CASSQSRARNTIYF.

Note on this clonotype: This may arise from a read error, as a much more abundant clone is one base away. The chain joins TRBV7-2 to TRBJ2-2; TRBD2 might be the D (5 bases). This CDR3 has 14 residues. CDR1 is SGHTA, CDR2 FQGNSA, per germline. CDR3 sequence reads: CASRQRLSTGEPFF. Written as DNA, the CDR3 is TGTGCCAGCAGACAGAGACTAAGCACCGGGGAGCCGTTTTTT.

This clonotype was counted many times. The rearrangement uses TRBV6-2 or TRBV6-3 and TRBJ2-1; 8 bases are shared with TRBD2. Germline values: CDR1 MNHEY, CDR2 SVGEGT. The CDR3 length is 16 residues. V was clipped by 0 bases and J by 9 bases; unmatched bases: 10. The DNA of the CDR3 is TGTGCCAGCAGTTACTCGGCCCTTAGCGGGATCGGTGAGCAGTTCTTC. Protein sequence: CASSYSALSGIGEQFF.